The present entry profiles one T cell receptor (beta chain) with its context. Germline loops: CDR1 KGHSH, CDR2 LQKENI. Losses at the gene ends were 0 bases for V and 7 bases for J; bases not matched to a gene: 12. The CDR3 spans 18 residues. TCRdb keeps only in-frame clones here, not all; method: immunoSEQ multiplex PCR. The sample yields 200,000 to 250,000 clones, roughly 91% seen once. This specimen comes from a study of T cell responses to AZD1222 COVID-19 vaccine. The starting material was peripheral blood, obtained on day 0 of MenACWY control vaccination. V gene TRBV18 combines with J gene TRBJ1-6, with TRBD1 matching 7 bases. The TCR originated in an adult in good health. The CDR3, as DNA: TGTGCCAGCTCACCACCGAATACGAGATCGGGACAGAATTCACCCCTCCACTTT. This gives the protein CASSPPNTRSGQNSPLHF.